This T cell receptor (beta chain) originates from a study of T cell responses to AZD1222 COVID-19 vaccine. The CDR3 runs 14 residues. V lost 5 bases, J lost 2 bases, and 6 bases stayed unmatched. Germline V gene data show CDR1 as SEHNR and CDR2 as FQNEAQ (reference sequence). TCRdb keeps only in-frame clones here, not all; method: immunoSEQ multiplex PCR. The sample lists more than 50,000 clones, 60% to 85% occurring once. The sequences come from peripheral blood, collected on day 0 of MenACWY control vaccination. The V and J genes are TRBV7-9 and TRBJ2-7, with 7 positions matching TRBD1. The receptor was derived from an adult in good health. CDR3 sequence (DNA): TGTGCCAGCAGCCTACGACAGGGACCCTACGAGCAGTACTTC. The encoded protein is CASSLRQGPYEQYF. The complete variable domain, with remaining parts taken from reference TRBV7-9 and TRBJ2-7, reads DTGVSQNPRHKITKRGQNVTFRCDPISEHNRLYWYRQTLGQGPEFLTYFQNEAQLEKSRLLSDRFSAERPKGSFSTLEIQRTEQGDSAMYLCASSLRQGPYEQYFGPGTRLTVT.